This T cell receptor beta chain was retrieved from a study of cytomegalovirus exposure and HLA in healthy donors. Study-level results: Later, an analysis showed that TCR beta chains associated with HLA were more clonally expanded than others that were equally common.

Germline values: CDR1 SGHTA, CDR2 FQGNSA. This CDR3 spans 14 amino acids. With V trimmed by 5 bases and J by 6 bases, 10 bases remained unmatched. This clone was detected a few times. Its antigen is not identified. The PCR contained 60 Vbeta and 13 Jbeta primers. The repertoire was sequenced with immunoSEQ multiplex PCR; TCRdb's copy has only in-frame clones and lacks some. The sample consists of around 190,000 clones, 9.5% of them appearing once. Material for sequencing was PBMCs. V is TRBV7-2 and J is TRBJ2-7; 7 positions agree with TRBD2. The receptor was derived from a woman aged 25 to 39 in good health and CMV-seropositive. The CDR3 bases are TGTGCCAGCAGCCCCAGCGGGGCGAGCTCCGAGCAGTACTTC. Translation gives CASSPSGASSEQYF.